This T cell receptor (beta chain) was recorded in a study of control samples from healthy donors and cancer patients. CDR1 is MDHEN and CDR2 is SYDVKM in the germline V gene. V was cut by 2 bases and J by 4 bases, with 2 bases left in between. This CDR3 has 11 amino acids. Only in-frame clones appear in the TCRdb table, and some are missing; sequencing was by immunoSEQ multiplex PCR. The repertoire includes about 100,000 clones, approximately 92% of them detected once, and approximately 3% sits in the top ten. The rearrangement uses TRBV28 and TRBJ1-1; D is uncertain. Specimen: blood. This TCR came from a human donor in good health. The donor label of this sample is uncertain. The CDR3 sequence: CASSLRTEAFF. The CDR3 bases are TGTGCCAGCAGTTTACGCACTGAAGCTTTCTTT.